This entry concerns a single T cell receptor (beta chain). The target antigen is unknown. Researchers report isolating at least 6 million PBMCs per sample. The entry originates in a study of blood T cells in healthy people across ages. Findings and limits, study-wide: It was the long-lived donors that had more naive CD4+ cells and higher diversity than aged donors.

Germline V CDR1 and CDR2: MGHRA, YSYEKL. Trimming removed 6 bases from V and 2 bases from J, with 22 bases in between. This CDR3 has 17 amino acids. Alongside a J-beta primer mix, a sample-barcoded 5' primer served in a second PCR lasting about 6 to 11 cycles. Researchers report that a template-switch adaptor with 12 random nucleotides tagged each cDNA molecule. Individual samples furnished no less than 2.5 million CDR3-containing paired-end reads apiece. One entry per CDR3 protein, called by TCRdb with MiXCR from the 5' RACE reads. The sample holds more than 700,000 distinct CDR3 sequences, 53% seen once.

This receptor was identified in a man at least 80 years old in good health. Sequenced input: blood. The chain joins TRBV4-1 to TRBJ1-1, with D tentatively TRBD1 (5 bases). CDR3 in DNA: TGCGCCAGCAGGCTTCCGAACCGGGGCCAAAATAACACTGAAGCTTTCTTT. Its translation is CASRLPNRGQNNTEAFF.